Shown below are 29 T cell receptor beta chains from a single sample sequenced in a study of T cell changes during pregnancy in multiple sclerosis. Profiled with immunoSEQ multiplex PCR; TCRdb holds only in-frame clones, not every one. Of about 40,000 clones detected, roughly 92% appear once; the ten largest clones hold 0.75% to 0.85%. The input for sequencing was CD4+ T cells from peripheral blood mononuclear cells, taken before pregnancy. Every receptor here comes from a female donor with multiple sclerosis, enrolled in a pregnancy study.

The rearrangement links TRBV9 to TRBJ2-7; weak D call: TRBD1 (6 bases). CDR3 length: 14 amino acids. V lost 0 bases to trimming and J lost 4 bases, with 11 bases between them. The germline gives CDR1 SGDLS, CDR2 YYNGEE. The CDR3, as DNA: TGTGCCAGCAGCGTAGTTCCAGGGGATTACGAGCAGTACTTC. Its translation: CASSVVPGDYEQYF.

The chain joins TRBV10-1 to TRBJ1-2, with TRBD1 identical over 7 bases. The V gene's germline CDR1 is WNHNN and CDR2 SYGVQD (reference sequence). J was trimmed by 6 bases and V by 2 bases; bases with no gene match: 3. The CDR3 is 13 residues long. The CDR3, as DNA: TGCGCCAGCAGTGAGGGGACAGACGATGGCTACACCTTC. It is translated as CASSEGTDDGYTF.

This clone was detected once. DNA of the CDR3: TGTGCCAGCAGCGAGAACAGGGCACCCCAAGAGACCCAGTACTTC. Protein: CASSENRAPQETQYF. The chain joins TRBV6-5 to TRBJ2-5; TRBD1 might be the D (6 bases). Germline CDR1 MNHEY, CDR2 SVGAGI. The CDR3 runs 15 residues. V lost 6 bases and J 1 base, leaving 15 bases between the germline ends.

The chain carries TRBV18 and TRBJ2-7; TRBD2 matches 9 bases. From germline, CDR1 is KGHSH and CDR2 LQKENI. V lost 2 bases and J lost 4; bases outside the gene matches: 12. This CDR3 is 17 amino acids long. CDR3 residues: CASSPIGASGIRYEQYF. DNA for the CDR3: TGTGCCAGCTCACCAATCGGAGCTAGCGGGATTAGGTACGAGCAGTACTTC.

This chain joins TRBV7-9 and TRBJ1-1; 8 bases are a match to TRBD1. The junction had 10 bases not matched to a gene; V was cut back by 7 bases and J by 6 bases. The CDR3 has 14 amino acids. Germline values: CDR1 SEHNR, CDR2 FQNEAQ (reference sequence). The DNA of the CDR3 is TGTGCCAGCATCGTCGGACAGGGAGGTTCTGAAGCTTTCTTT. Encoded protein: CASIVGQGGSEAFF.

This chain links TRBV6-6 with TRBJ2-7; D possibly corresponds to TRBD1 (5 bases). Trimming took off 0 bases at V and 0 bases at J, with 6 bases between the two ends. Germline CDR1 reads MNHNY; CDR2 reads SVGAGI (reference sequence). The CDR3 totals 14 residues. The CDR3, as DNA: TGTGCCAGCAGTTACTCGACAGCCTCCTACGAGCAGTACTTC. Its translation is CASSYSTASYEQYF.

This clone has just a few counts. This chain connects TRBV28 to TRBJ2-7, with 11 positions matching TRBD2. The CDR3 is made up of 17 amino acids. Per germline, CDR1 MDHEN and CDR2 SYDVKM. The junction had 12 bases not matched to a gene; V was cut back by 5 bases and J by 3 bases. The CDR3 loop reads CASSVLSGLADFYEQYF. For the CDR3, the DNA is TGTGCCAGCAGTGTGCTATCGGGACTAGCGGACTTCTACGAGCAGTACTTC.

The chain uses TRBV6-1 and TRBJ1-2, with D perhaps matching TRBD1 (5 bases). This CDR3 spans 15 amino acids. CDR1 is MNHNS and CDR2 is SASEGT in the germline V gene. V lost 1 base, J lost 4 bases, and 13 bases lay in between. As DNA, the CDR3 is TGTGCCAGCAGTGAAGGGGCGGTAAGGGGCTATGGCTACACCTTC. It codes for CASSEGAVRGYGYTF.

The CDR3 nucleotides are TGTGCCAGCAGCCAGTCGGTCGGGACTAGCACAGATACGCAGTATTTT. Translation gives CASSQSVGTSTDTQYF. The chain recombines TRBV5-4 with TRBJ2-3; a weak D match, TRBD2 (6 bases). Per the germline V gene, CDR1 is SGHNT and CDR2 is YYREEE (reference sequence). This CDR3 has 16 residues. V was clipped by 4 bases and J by 0 bases, with 15 bases between them.

The CDR3 reads CASSQAVGRVINRYNEQFF. DNA of the CDR3: TGCGCCAGCAGCCAAGCGGTCGGGCGGGTTATTAACCGATACAATGAGCAGTTCTTC. The chain joins TRBV5-1 to TRBJ2-1, with D perhaps matching TRBD2 (5 bases). V was trimmed by 4 bases and J by 4 bases, leaving 27 bases between them. CDR3 length equals 19 residues. In germline, CDR1 is SGHRS, CDR2 YFSETQ.

The chain uses TRBV7-2 and TRBJ2-6; D remains ambiguous. The ends were cut back, 10 bases at V and 0 bases at J, with 10 bases in the middle. This CDR3 is built from 14 residues. CDR1 and CDR2 from the germline V gene are SGHTA and FQGNSA. The DNA for the CDR3 is TGTGCCAAAAGTTACGGCTCTGGGGCCAACGTCCTGACTTTC. The encoded protein is CAKSYGSGANVLTF.

V and J are TRBV11-3 and TRBJ2-1; 10 bases line up with TRBD2. The CDR3 totals 19 residues. J gave up 3 bases and V 0 bases, and 11 bases lay outside the gene matches. The germline gives CDR1 SGHNT, CDR2 YENEEA. The CDR3 DNA reads as TGTGCCAGCAGCTTAGATCTGAGCGGAGTAGCGGGAGGCTACAATGAGCAGTTCTTC. Residues: CASSLDLSGVAGGYNEQFF.

The chain combines TRBV5-6 with TRBJ1-5; 9 nucleotides line up with TRBD1. With V trimmed by 1 base and J by 1 base, 6 bases remained unmatched. In germline, CDR1 is SGHDT, CDR2 YYEEEE. This CDR3 region has 17 residues. The CDR3 sequence is CASSLSSDRGSNQPQHF. The CDR3 DNA is TGTGCCAGCAGCTTGAGTTCGGACAGGGGAAGCAATCAGCCCCAGCATTTT.

The V gene is TRBV28, the J gene TRBJ2-5, with 9 bases aligning to TRBD2. CDR3 size: 16 residues. Germline V gene sequence: CDR1 MDHEN, CDR2 SYDVKM. V gave up 3 bases and J gave up 1 base; unmatched junction bases: 6. In nucleotides, the CDR3 is TGTGCCAGCAGTTTGGGAGCGGGAGGTGTCCAAGAGACCCAGTACTTC. Its translation is CASSLGAGGVQETQYF.

The J gene is TRBJ1-1, the V gene TRBV19; D is ambiguous. Trimming shortened V by 5 bases and J by 0 bases, and 10 bases separated the two germline ends. CDR3 length equals 14 residues. Germline-derived CDR1 and CDR2 are LNHDA and SQIVND (reference sequence). In DNA, the CDR3 is TGTGCCAGTAGTGGGAGGGTGGTGAACACTGAAGCTTTCTTT. Residues: CASSGRVVNTEAFF.

The genes are TRBV5-1 and TRBJ1-1, with 7 bases aligning to TRBD1. Trimming took 0 bases from V and 2 from J; bases not matched to a gene: 1. The germline V gene encodes CDR1 SGHRS and CDR2 YFSETQ. The CDR3 is made up of 14 amino acids. The CDR3 here is CASSLGDRNTEAFF. CDR3 DNA: TGCGCCAGCAGCTTGGGGGACAGAAACACTGAAGCTTTCTTT.

This chain links TRBV5-1 with TRBJ2-2; 8 bases fit TRBD2. Germline trimming cut 4 bases from V and 6 bases from J; bases unmatched to any gene: 11. The germline V gene encodes CDR1 SGHRS and CDR2 YFSETQ. CDR3 length equals 16 residues. DNA for the CDR3: TGCGCCAGCAGCCCTGGGGGACTAGTCGGTCCCGGGGAGCTGTTTTTT. This translates into CASSPGGLVGPGELFF.

In this sample, this clone turned up once. This rearrangement joins TRBV7-8 to TRBJ2-7; 14 nucleotides align to TRBD2. V lost 1 base, J lost 6 bases, and 11 bases stayed unmatched. The CDR3 contains 18 residues. Germline-derived CDR1 and CDR2 are SGHVS and FQNEAQ. As DNA, the CDR3 is TGTGCCAGCAGCTTAGAGGGACAGCCGGGACTAGCGGGAGTCGAGCAGTACTTC. Its translation: CASSLEGQPGLAGVEQYF.

V and J are TRBV5-1 and TRBJ2-3, with a possible D match to TRBD2 (5 bases). There are 19 residues in the CDR3. The germline V and J ends were trimmed by 1 base and 4 bases, with 25 bases remaining between them. Germline V lookup: CDR1 SGHRS, CDR2 YFSETQ. The CDR3 region has the DNA TGCGCCAGCAGCTTGTCTAGCTTACTATTGGGAGTGAACGCAGATACGCAGTATTTT. This sequence encodes CASSLSSLLLGVNADTQYF.

V usage is TRBV19 and J usage is TRBJ2-7, with TRBD2 matching over 7 bases. This CDR3 has 14 residues. After removal of 1 base from V and 2 bases from J, the junction contained 2 bases not matched to a gene. The germline CDR1 and CDR2 sequences are LNHDA and SQIVND (reference sequence). CDR3 sequence: CASSIVGTTYEQYF. For the CDR3, the DNA is TGTGCCAGTAGTATAGTAGGGACTACCTACGAGCAGTACTTC.

V usage is TRBV5-1 and J usage is TRBJ2-5; the D gene is possibly TRBD2 (5 bases). The CDR3 has 16 residues. The germline CDR1 and CDR2 sequences are SGHRS and YFSETQ. Trimming removed 5 bases at V and 2 bases at J, with 19 bases between. The CDR3 region is CASSFTGIGRQETQYF. The CDR3 DNA is TGCGCCAGCAGTTTCACGGGGATAGGAAGGCAAGAGACCCAGTACTTC.

The V and J genes are TRBV6-6 and TRBJ2-5; unclear D gene. CDR1 and CDR2 from the germline V gene are MNHNY and SVGAGI (reference sequence). Trimming cost V 7 bases and J 1 base, with 13 bases left between them. The CDR3 covers 14 residues. The CDR3, as DNA: TGTGCCAGCACCCAACTCCTAACCCAAGAGACCCAGTACTTC. Amino acid sequence: CASTQLLTQETQYF.

The chain couples TRBV7-6 to TRBJ2-7; TRBD1 is a possible D gene (5 bases). The V end was cut by 1 base, the J end by 4 bases, with 14 bases between. The CDR3 runs to 15 residues. CDR1 and CDR2 from the germline V gene are SGHVS and FNYEAQ. As DNA, the CDR3 is TGTGCCAGCAGCTTAGACCCAGGGAAAGGGTACGAGCAGTACTTC. Translated: CASSLDPGKGYEQYF.

The chain carries TRBV19 and TRBJ2-7; 7 nucleotides line up with TRBD1. The CDR3 extends over 14 amino acids. Germline values: CDR1 LNHDA, CDR2 SQIVND (reference sequence). After removal of 6 bases from V and 6 bases from J, the junction contained 11 bases not matched to a gene. The CDR3 spells CASSTTGRGTEQYF. The CDR3 nucleotides read TGTGCCAGTAGCACGACAGGGCGAGGTACCGAGCAGTACTTC.

The genes are TRBV9 and TRBJ2-2, with D perhaps matching TRBD2 (6 bases). CDR1 is SGDLS and CDR2 is YYNGEE in the germline V gene. This CDR3 comprises 17 residues. V dropped 4 bases and J dropped 2 bases, with 18 bases sitting between them. The CDR3 coding sequence is TGTGCCAGCAGCAGAATCTCGGGGGAGGTAAACACCGGGGAGCTGTTTTTT. Its translation is CASSRISGEVNTGELFF.

The chain couples TRBV5-1 to TRBJ2-1, with 10 bases identical to TRBD1. Per germline, CDR1 SGHRS and CDR2 YFSETQ. The CDR3 extends over 14 amino acids. V dropped 4 bases and J dropped 7; count of bases not matched to a gene: 5. CDR3 in DNA: TGCGCCAGCAGCCTCTGGGACAGGGGAAATGAGCAGTTCTTC. This codes for CASSLWDRGNEQFF. Full variable domain (remainder filled in from reference TRBV5-1 and TRBJ2-1): KAGVTQTPRYLIKTRGQQVTLSCSPISGHRSVSWYQQTPGQGLQFLFEYFSETQRNKGNFPGRFSGRQFSNSRSEMNVSTLELGDSALYLCASSLWDRGNEQFFGPGTRLTVL.

This chain uses TRBV21-1 with TRBJ2-7; the table's D gene call, TRBD1, was not cross checked with the DNA. TRBV21-1 is a known pseudogene. The CDR3 sequence is 11 residues long. CDR3 DNA: TGTGCCAGCAGCACATCAGACGAGCAGTACTTC. Amino acid sequence: CASSTSDEQYF.

The rearrangement links TRBV29-1 to TRBJ2-1, with D perhaps matching TRBD2 (5 bases). Per the germline V gene, CDR1 is SQVTM and CDR2 is ANQGSEA. The CDR3 is 13 residues long. V lost 7 bases and J 8 bases, leaving 18 bases between the germline ends. CDR3 sequence reads: CSATFRTAYEQFF. The CDR3 bases are TGCAGCGCAACATTTCGGACTGCGTATGAGCAGTTCTTC.

CDR3 region: CASRLPPGQGFYGYTF. CDR3 sequence (DNA): TGTGCAAGTCGCTTACCGCCGGGACAGGGCTTCTATGGCTACACCTTC. The V call is TRBV12-2, the J call TRBJ1-2; no DNA check was done on the table's D call, TRBD1. TRBV12-2 is a pseudogene. The CDR3 sequence is 16 residues long.